What follows are 30 T cell receptor beta chains derived from one specimen sequenced in a study of T cells in Graves' hyperthyroidism and ophthalmopathy. TCR beta CDR3 regions were amplified from RNA. First-round RT-PCR of the TCR CDR3 relied on the HTBI primer set. TCRdb recomputed calls from the multiplex PCR reads with MiXCR, one row per CDR3 protein. The table shows about 570,000 distinct CDR3 sequences, with about 45% occurring only once. The sequenced material came from peripheral blood or thyroid tissue (not recorded which). Receptors originate from an adult woman with Graves' disease, either hyperthyroidism or ophthalmopathy (not recorded which).

This rearrangement joins TRBV20-1 to TRBJ2-5; TRBD1 is a possible D gene (5 bases). Deletions cut 0 bases from V and 4 bases from J, with 15 bases between. The CDR3 sequence is 15 residues long. The germline V gene encodes CDR1 DFQATT and CDR2 SNEGSKA (reference sequence). CDR3 sequence: CSARDLSRVLETQYF. The CDR3 DNA reads as TGCAGTGCTAGAGATTTGTCCAGGGTGTTAGAGACCCAGTACTTC.

This clonotype appeared many times. The chain is built from TRBV5-1 and TRBJ2-7; D may match TRBD1 or TRBD2 (5 bases each). The germline V gene encodes CDR1 SGHRS and CDR2 YFSETQ. This CDR3 has 17 amino acids. The V end was cut by 4 bases, the J end by 0 bases, with 20 bases between. CDR3 loop: CASSPRQGPPSSYEQYF. In DNA form, the CDR3 reads TGCGCCAGCAGCCCGCGTCAGGGACCCCCGAGCTCCTACGAGCAGTACTTC. The full variable domain, rest sourced from reference TRBV5-1 and TRBJ2-7, is KAGVTQTPRYLIKTRGQQVTLSCSPISGHRSVSWYQQTPGQGLQFLFEYFSETQRNKGNFPGRFSGRQFSNSRSEMNVSTLELGDSALYLCASSPRQGPPSSYEQYFGPGTRLTVT.

This sequence joins TRBV7-6 and TRBJ1-5; 7 bases fit TRBD1. Germline assignment: CDR1 SGHVS and CDR2 FNYEAQ. The CDR3 is 15 amino acids. The trim removed 6 bases at V and 6 bases at J, leaving 11 bases unmatched. CDR3 coding DNA: TGTGCCAGCAGTTTAACAGGGGCGGCAGGTCAGCCCCAGCATTTT. Protein product: CASSLTGAAGQPQHF.

In its sample, this clonotype was seen a few times. The chain is built from TRBV29-1 and TRBJ2-5; D remains unclear. This CDR3 comprises 16 residues. Trimming left V 0 bases short and J 4 bases short, with 18 bases between. Per the germline V gene, CDR1 is SQVTM and CDR2 is ANQGSEA. CDR3 region: CSVEDLAFTALETQYF. In nucleotides, the CDR3 is TGCAGCGTTGAAGATCTTGCTTTCACGGCGTTAGAGACCCAGTACTTC.

The genes are TRBV29-1 and TRBJ2-7, with TRBD1 as a possible D gene (5 bases). The germline gives CDR1 SQVTM, CDR2 ANQGSEA. The V gene lost 5 bases and the J gene lost 1 base, with 9 bases spanning the gap. The CDR3 has 12 residues. CDR3 nucleotides: TGCAGCGTTCTTAGGGGTTCCTACGAGCAGTACTTC. As protein: CSVLRGSYEQYF.

This clonotype was detected many times. The chain has TRBV6-1 and TRBJ2-5; a possible D gene is TRBD2 (6 bases). Trimming pared 3 bases from V and 4 bases from J, leaving 12 bases between. The CDR3 has 14 residues. Germline lookup yields CDR1 MNHNS and CDR2 SASEGT. CDR3 coding DNA: TGTGCCAGCAGTGACGGAGGGGCCGGAGAGACCCAGTACTTC. It yields the protein CASSDGGAGETQYF.

The chain employs TRBV24-1 and TRBJ2-7; possibly TRBD1 for D (5 bases). The length of the CDR3 is 12 residues. In germline, CDR1 is KGHDR, CDR2 SFDVKD. V dropped 9 bases and J dropped 1 base, with 9 bases sitting between them. The CDR3 DNA sequence: TGTGCCACCGACAGTCGATCCTACGAGCAGTACTTC. Its translation: CATDSRSYEQYF.

The rearrangement joins TRBV10-2 to TRBJ1-5; D is perhaps TRBD1 (5 bases). Germline values: CDR1 WSHSY, CDR2 SAAADI. The germline V and J ends were trimmed by 0 bases and 2 bases, with 11 bases remaining between them. The CDR3 consists of 16 residues. The CDR3 is CASSESRGGGNQPQHF. For the CDR3, the DNA is TGCGCCAGCAGTGAGTCGAGAGGAGGGGGCAATCAGCCCCAGCATTTT.

This rearrangement joins TRBV7-8 to TRBJ1-6; no clear D. V lost 5 bases and J lost 0, with 11 bases in between. The CDR3 length is 16 residues. Germline V gene lookup returns CDR1 SGHVS and CDR2 FQNEAQ. Here the CDR3 reads CASSPRDSSYNSPLHF. The CDR3 DNA reads as TGTGCCAGCAGCCCACGGGATAGCTCCTATAATTCACCCCTCCACTTT.

This clonotype was detected only a few times. Lacking the conserved final phenylalanine or tryptophan, this CDR3 likely reflects a read error. The DNA is left out, because the CDR3 cannot be placed on it with certainty; the CDR3 is given as TCRdb lists it. The CDR3: CASSSGNE. The chain links TRBV7-9 to TRBJ2-5; TRBD1 was called by the table and not checked on the DNA. CDR1 SEHNR and CDR2 FQNEAQ come from the germline V gene (reference sequence). The CDR3 is 8 residues long, counting both termini.

The sample holds a few counts of this clonotype. The chain carries TRBV7-6 and TRBJ2-7; TRBD1 is a possible D gene (5 bases). There are 13 residues in the CDR3. Germline assignment: CDR1 SGHVS and CDR2 FNYEAQ. The germline V and J ends were trimmed by 3 bases and 6 bases, with 12 bases remaining between them. CDR3 in amino acids: CASSFQGFGEQYF. CDR3 nucleotide sequence: TGTGCCAGCAGCTTTCAGGGATTCGGCGAGCAGTACTTC.

The chain is built from TRBV6-1 and TRBJ2-7; possibly TRBD2 for D (6 bases). With 6 bases removed from V and 6 bases from J, the gap between germline ends came to 15 bases. Germline CDR1 is MNHNS and CDR2 is SASEGT. There are 13 residues in the CDR3. As DNA, the CDR3 is TGTGCCAGCAGACATAGCGGACTTTTCGAGCAGTACTTC. Its translation is CASRHSGLFEQYF.

The chain uses TRBV30 and TRBJ1-5; D ambiguous. The ends were cut back, 2 bases at V and 2 bases at J, with 7 bases in the middle. CDR3 size: 13 residues. Germline V CDR1 and CDR2: GTSNPN, SVGIG (reference sequence). The CDR3 protein is CAWSTAGNQPQHF. The CDR3 DNA reads TGTGCCTGGAGTACTGCAGGCAATCAGCCCCAGCATTTT. Variable domain in full (rest from reference TRBV30 and TRBJ1-5): SQTIHQWPATLVQPVGSPLSLECTVEGTSNPNLYWYRQAAGRGLQLLFYSVGIGQISSEVPQNLSASRPQDRQFILSSKKLLLSDSGFYLCAWSTAGNQPQHFGDGTRLSIL.

In this sample, this clonotype turned up a few times. This sequence joins TRBV30 and TRBJ1-1, with D maybe TRBD1 (5 bases). From germline, CDR1 is GTSNPN and CDR2 SVGIG (reference sequence). CDR3 size: 15 residues. Trimming took off 3 bases at V and 3 bases at J, with 17 bases between the two ends. Here the CDR3 reads CAWRSRVLRYTEAFF. The CDR3 bases are TGTGCCTGGAGGTCCAGGGTACTCAGGTACACTGAAGCTTTCTTT.

V is TRBV9 and J is TRBJ2-6; D might be TRBD1 (6 bases). The germline V gene has CDR1 SGDLS and CDR2 YYNGEE. V was trimmed by 3 bases and J by 2 bases, leaving 9 bases between them. This CDR3 has 15 amino acids. CDR3 protein: CASSAQGTGANVLTF. DNA of the CDR3: TGTGCCAGCAGCGCACAGGGCACTGGGGCCAACGTCCTGACTTTC.

This chain uses TRBV2 with TRBJ1-2; D call uncertain. CDR3 length: 14 amino acids. V dropped 4 bases and J dropped 2 bases, with 11 bases sitting between them. Germline CDR1 is SNHLY and CDR2 is FYNNEI. CDR3 nucleotide sequence: TGTGCCAGCAGTGCTCCCCCGCAGAACTATGGCTACACCTTC. This codes for CASSAPPQNYGYTF.

This clonotype was seen many times. This sequence joins TRBV10-3 and TRBJ2-2, with D hard to call. Germline loops: CDR1 ENHRY, CDR2 SYGVKD. V lost 10 bases, J lost 4 bases, and 16 bases lay in between. This CDR3 is 14 amino acids long. CDR3 region: CATSSIGGTGELFF. CDR3 sequence (DNA): TGTGCCACCTCTTCCATTGGCGGCACCGGGGAGCTGTTTTTT.

The rearrangement joins TRBV28 to TRBJ1-1; 8 bases align to TRBD1. V lost 10 bases to trimming and J lost 3 bases; unmatched junction nucleotides: 7. The V gene's germline CDR1 is MDHEN and CDR2 SYDVKM. The CDR3 spans 13 residues. As DNA, the CDR3 is TGTGCCACTCACAGGGGGTCTTACACTGAAGCTTTCTTT. Translating it yields CATHRGSYTEAFF.

V usage is TRBV12-3 or TRBV12-4 and J usage is TRBJ2-7, with D uncertain. This CDR3 region has 13 residues. V was cut by 1 base and J by 3 bases, with 7 bases left in between. CDR3 nucleotides: TGTGCCAGCAGTTTAGAAGAGGTCTACGAGCAGTACTTC. Amino acids: CASSLEEVYEQYF.

This clonotype was detected ten times or more. The V gene is TRBV20-1, the J gene TRBJ1-6; TRBD1 is a possible D gene (6 bases). The CDR3 length is 13 residues. With 0 bases removed from V and 6 bases from J, the gap between germline ends came to 6 bases. Germline CDR1 DFQATT, CDR2 SNEGSKA (reference sequence). DNA for the CDR3: TGCAGTGCTAGAGACAGGGGTAATTCACCCCTCCACTTT. Protein product: CSARDRGNSPLHF.

This clonotype was recorded a few times. Being one base from a much bigger clone, this may be a read error. The chain has TRBV6-6 and TRBJ2-5; the D gene is possibly TRBD1 (7 bases). This CDR3 is 12 amino acids long. V was trimmed by 7 bases and J by 7 bases, leaving 13 bases between them. Germline loops: CDR1 MNHNY, CDR2 SVGAGI (reference sequence). The DNA of the CDR3 is TGTGCCAGCACAGGGGGGCGCGGGACCCAGTACTTC. Its protein is CASTGGRGTQYF.

Details on this clonotype: One junction end disagrees with the germline gene, perhaps due to a read error. V and J are TRBV10-3 and TRBJ2-2; 8 positions match TRBD2. CDR1 and CDR2 (germline): ENHRY, SYGVKD. The CDR3 extends over 17 amino acids. The CDR3 region has the DNA TGTGCCATCAGTGTAGAAGCGGGAGCACGCGACACCGGGGAGCTGCTTTTT. Amino acids: CAISVEAGARDTGELLF.

This clonotype was detected many times. This chain links TRBV29-1 with TRBJ1-2, with TRBD1 identical over 7 bases. From germline, CDR1 is SQVTM and CDR2 ANQGSEA. V gave up 6 bases and J gave up 6 bases; unmatched junction bases: 10. CDR3 length equals 13 residues. DNA of the CDR3: TGCAGCGTAGAAACGACAGGGTCTAATGGCTACACCTTC. This gives the protein CSVETTGSNGYTF.

The chain combines TRBV7-8 with TRBJ1-1, with 7 bases fitting TRBD1. V was pared by 5 bases and J by 7 bases, with 16 bases of the junction left unmatched. This CDR3 region has 16 residues. Germline V gives CDR1 SGHVS, CDR2 FQNEAQ. CDR3 coding DNA: TGTGCCAGCAGCGTCCAACAGGGGCTCTCTGCGAATGAAGCTTTCTTT. As protein: CASSVQQGLSANEAFF.

Ten or more counts support this clonotype. The genes are TRBV2 and TRBJ2-7, with TRBD1 matching over 7 bases. J was trimmed by 6 bases and V by 2 bases; bases with no gene match: 1. Per germline, CDR1 SNHLY and CDR2 FYNNEI. CDR3 size: 12 residues. CDR3 sequence (DNA): TGTGCCAGCAGTGAATACAGGGGCGAGCAGTACTTC. It specifies CASSEYRGEQYF.

Ten or more counts support this clonotype. This chain links TRBV15 with TRBJ1-1, with D unclear. The length of the CDR3 is 15 residues. Trimming took 0 bases from V and 1 from J, leaving 9 bases between them. Germline V gene lookup returns CDR1 LNHNV and CDR2 YYDKDF (reference sequence). CDR3 residues: CATSRDRQENTEAFF. DNA for the CDR3: TGTGCCACCAGCAGAGATAGGCAGGAGAACACTGAAGCTTTCTTT.

There are many counts of this clonotype. The rearrangement links TRBV4-2 to TRBJ2-7, with 9 bases that match TRBD2. Germline trimming cut 3 bases from V and 0 bases from J; bases unmatched to any gene: 3. The CDR3 covers 15 residues. CDR1 and CDR2 from the germline V gene are LGHNA and YNFKEQ. Here the CDR3 DNA reads TGTGCCAGCAGCCAGCTAGCGGGGTACTCCTACGAGCAGTACTTC. Encoded protein: CASSQLAGYSYEQYF.

This clonotype was observed many times. The chain has TRBV10-3 and TRBJ2-2; D is perhaps TRBD2 (5 bases). CDR1 is ENHRY and CDR2 is SYGVKD in the germline V gene. Trimming removed 6 bases at V and 7 bases at J, with 9 bases between. The CDR3 contains 12 residues. The CDR3 sequence is CAIRTDFGELFF. The CDR3 region has the DNA TGTGCCATCAGGACGGACTTCGGGGAGCTGTTTTTT.

There are many counts of this clonotype. This sequence joins TRBV5-1 and TRBJ1-5; unclear D gene. V was pared by 2 bases and J by 5 bases, with 8 bases between. The CDR3 loop spans 13 amino acids. Germline V lookup: CDR1 SGHRS, CDR2 YFSETQ. In DNA form, the CDR3 reads TGCGCCAGCAGCTTTACCACCGATCAGCCCCAGCATTTT. Encoded protein: CASSFTTDQPQHF. The variable domain in full, with the rest retrieved from reference TRBV5-1 and TRBJ1-5, is KAGVTQTPRYLIKTRGQQVTLSCSPISGHRSVSWYQQTPGQGLQFLFEYFSETQRNKGNFPGRFSGRQFSNSRSEMNVSTLELGDSALYLCASSFTTDQPQHFGDGTRLSIL.

The chain employs TRBV5-1 and TRBJ2-7, with unresolved D. This CDR3 contains 13 residues. Germline CDR1 is SGHRS and CDR2 is YFSETQ. Trimming took off 0 bases at V and 3 bases at J, with 7 bases between the two ends. The CDR3 DNA reads as TGCGCCAGCAGCTTGGACGTAAACTACGAGCAGTACTTC. Residues: CASSLDVNYEQYF.